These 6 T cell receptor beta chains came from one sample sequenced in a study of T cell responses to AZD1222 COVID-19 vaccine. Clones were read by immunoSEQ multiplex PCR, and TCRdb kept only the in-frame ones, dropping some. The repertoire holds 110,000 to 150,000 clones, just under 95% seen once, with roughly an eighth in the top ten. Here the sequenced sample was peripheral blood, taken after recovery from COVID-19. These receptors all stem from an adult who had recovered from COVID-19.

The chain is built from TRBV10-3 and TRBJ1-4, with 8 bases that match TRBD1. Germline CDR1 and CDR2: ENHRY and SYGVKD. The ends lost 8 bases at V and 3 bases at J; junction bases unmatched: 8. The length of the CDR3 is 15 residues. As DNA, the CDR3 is TGTGCCATCCGGAAGACAGGGGAATCTAATGAAAAACTGTTTTTT. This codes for CAIRKTGESNEKLFF.

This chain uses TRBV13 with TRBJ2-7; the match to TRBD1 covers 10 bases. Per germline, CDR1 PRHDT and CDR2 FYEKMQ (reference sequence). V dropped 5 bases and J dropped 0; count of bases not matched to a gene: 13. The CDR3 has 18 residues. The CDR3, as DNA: TGTGCCAGCAGCCCATTACGGGACAGGGGTTGGAGCTCCTACGAGCAGTACTTC. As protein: CASSPLRDRGWSSYEQYF.

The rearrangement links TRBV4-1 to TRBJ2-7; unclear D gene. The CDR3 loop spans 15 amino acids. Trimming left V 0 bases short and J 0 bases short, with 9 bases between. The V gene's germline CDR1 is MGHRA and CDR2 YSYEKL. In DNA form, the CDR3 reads TGCGCCAGCAGCCAAGAAGGACGGAGCTCCTACGAGCAGTACTTC. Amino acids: CASSQEGRSSYEQYF.

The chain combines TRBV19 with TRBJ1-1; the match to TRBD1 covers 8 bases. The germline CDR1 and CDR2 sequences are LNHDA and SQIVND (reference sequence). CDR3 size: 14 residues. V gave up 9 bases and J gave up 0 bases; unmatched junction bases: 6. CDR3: CASRQGTMNTEAFF. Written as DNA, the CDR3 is TGTGCCAGCCGACAGGGGACGATGAACACTGAAGCTTTCTTT.

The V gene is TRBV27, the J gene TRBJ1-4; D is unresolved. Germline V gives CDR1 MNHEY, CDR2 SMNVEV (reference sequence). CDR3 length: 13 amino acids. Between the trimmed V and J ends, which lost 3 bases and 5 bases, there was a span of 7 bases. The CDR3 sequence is CASSFFPNEKLFF. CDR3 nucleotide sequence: TGTGCCAGCAGTTTTTTTCCCAATGAAAAACTGTTTTTT. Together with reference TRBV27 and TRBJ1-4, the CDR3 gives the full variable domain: EAQVTQNPRYLITVTGKKLTVTCSQNMNHEYMSWYRQDPGLGLRQIYYSMNVEVTDKGDVPEGYKVSRKEKRNFPLILESPSPNQTSLYFCASSFFPNEKLFFGSGTQLSVL.

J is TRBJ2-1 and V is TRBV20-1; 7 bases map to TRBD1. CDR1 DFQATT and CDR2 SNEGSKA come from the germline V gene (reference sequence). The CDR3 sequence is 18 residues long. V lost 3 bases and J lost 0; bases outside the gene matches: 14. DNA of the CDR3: TGCAGTGCTAGTTCGACAGGGACATATGGGAGCTCCTACAATGAGCAGTTCTTC. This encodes CSASSTGTYGSSYNEQFF.